The 12 T cell receptor beta chains below come from one sample, sequenced in a study of cytomegalovirus exposure and HLA in healthy donors. Primers: 60 Vbeta forward and 13 Jbeta reverse. Clones were read by immunoSEQ multiplex PCR, and TCRdb kept only the in-frame ones, dropping some. The sample has under 200,000 clones; over 80% are singletons. The sample taken for sequencing was PBMCs. Receptor source: a male donor in good health and CMV-seropositive.

The gene calls are TRBV29-1 and TRBJ2-2; maybe TRBD2 (6 bases). Germline V gene sequence: CDR1 SQVTM, CDR2 ANQGSEA. Trimming cost V 7 bases and J 0 bases, with 12 bases left between them. The CDR3 covers 14 residues. The CDR3 region has the DNA TGCAGCGCCCGGGACTTCCCGAACACCGGGGAGCTGTTTTTT. Amino acids: CSARDFPNTGELFF.

V is TRBV18 and J is TRBJ2-7; 10 nucleotides agree with TRBD1. V shed 4 bases, J shed 9 bases, and the junction held 12 bases outside the gene matches. Looked up from germline, CDR1 is KGHSH and CDR2 is LQKENI. The CDR3 loop spans 15 amino acids. The CDR3 here is CASSLGTGVREAQYF. The DNA of the CDR3 is TGTGCCAGCTCACTGGGGACAGGGGTTCGCGAGGCGCAGTACTTC.

This rearrangement joins TRBV28 to TRBJ2-7; 12 positions match TRBD2. The CDR3 has 17 residues. Germline CDR1 is MDHEN and CDR2 is SYDVKM. Trimming at V came to 6 bases and at J to 0 bases, leaving 9 bases not matched to a gene. The CDR3 region has the DNA TGTGCCAGCAGGACGCGACTAGCGGGGGAAAGCTCCTACGAGCAGTACTTC. Translating gives CASRTRLAGESSYEQYF.

This chain joins TRBV28 and TRBJ2-1, with TRBD2 as a possible D gene (5 bases). The V end lost 2 bases, the J end lost 9 bases, and 14 bases lay between the germline ends. Germline V gene sequence: CDR1 MDHEN, CDR2 SYDVKM. This CDR3 contains 14 residues. Here the CDR3 DNA reads TGTGCCAGCAGTTTAGCCCCCATAGGGAGTGAGCAGTTCTTC. Translated: CASSLAPIGSEQFF.

This rearrangement joins TRBV18 to TRBJ2-2; D may be TRBD2 (5 bases). Germline V gene sequence: CDR1 KGHSH, CDR2 LQKENI. V dropped 0 bases and J dropped 1 base, with 9 bases sitting between them. CDR3 length equals 16 residues. CDR3 sequence reads: CASSPPRAENTGELFF. DNA of the CDR3: TGTGCCAGCTCACCACCGCGGGCGGAGAACACCGGGGAGCTGTTTTTT. Complete variable domain (other parts from reference TRBV18 and TRBJ2-2): NAGVMQNPRHLVRRRGQEARLRCSPMKGHSHVYWYRQLPEEGLKFMVYLQKENIIDESGMPKERFSAEFPKEGPSILRIQQVVRGDSAAYFCASSPPRAENTGELFFGEGSRLTVL.

This clone has more than one count but fewer than ten. The chain recombines TRBV4-2 with TRBJ2-1; TRBD2 aligns across 7 bases. V lost 4 bases to trimming and J lost 0 bases; unmatched junction nucleotides: 18. The CDR3 is 20 amino acids. CDR1 and CDR2 from the germline V gene are LGHNA and YNFKEQ. The CDR3 region is CASSPRVAGVTPSSYNEQFF. DNA for the CDR3: TGTGCCAGCAGCCCACGGGTTGCGGGAGTGACCCCCAGCTCCTACAATGAGCAGTTCTTC.

The V and J genes are TRBV28 and TRBJ1-2; possible D gene TRBD1, 5 bases. V lost 2 bases to trimming and J lost 6 bases, with 10 bases between them. The germline CDR1 and CDR2 sequences are MDHEN and SYDVKM. The CDR3 length is 13 residues. In DNA, the CDR3 is TGTGCCAGCAGTTTAGCCAGGGAAGATGGCTACACCTTC. It translates to CASSLAREDGYTF.

This chain links TRBV18 with TRBJ1-5; perhaps TRBD1 as D (6 bases). The CDR3 extends over 14 amino acids. Germline assignment: CDR1 KGHSH and CDR2 LQKENI. The ends were cut back, 3 bases at V and 5 bases at J, with 11 bases in the middle. The CDR3 bases are TGTGCCAGCTCACCTAACAGGGCTGATCAGCCCCAGCATTTT. Its protein is CASSPNRADQPQHF. Full variable domain (outside the CDR3, taken from reference TRBV18 and TRBJ1-5): NAGVMQNPRHLVRRRGQEARLRCSPMKGHSHVYWYRQLPEEGLKFMVYLQKENIIDESGMPKERFSAEFPKEGPSILRIQQVVRGDSAAYFCASSPNRADQPQHFGDGTRLSIL.

The rearrangement links TRBV5-6 to TRBJ2-2; D is ambiguous. The CDR3 runs 17 residues. Trimming cost V 1 base and J 0 bases, with 13 bases left between them. Germline V lookup: CDR1 SGHDT, CDR2 YYEEEE. The CDR3 is CASSLSWRMTNTGELFF. The CDR3 DNA is TGTGCCAGCAGCTTGAGTTGGCGGATGACGAACACCGGGGAGCTGTTTTTT.

The chain links TRBV7-2 to TRBJ2-1, with D tentatively TRBD2 (6 bases). Trimming removed 6 bases at V and 2 bases at J, with 17 bases between. The germline CDR1 and CDR2 sequences are SGHTA and FQGNSA. CDR3 length: 16 amino acids. CDR3 DNA: TGTGCCAGCAGTCAGGGAGGCTCAAGGGCCTACAATGAGCAGTTCTTC. Translating it yields CASSQGGSRAYNEQFF.

In this sample, this clone turned up once. CDR3 residues: CAWGQGMNTEAFF. CDR3 bases: TGTGCCTGGGGACAGGGAATGAACACTGAAGCTTTCTTT. This chain uses TRBV30 with TRBJ1-1, with 8 bases fitting TRBD1. Germline assignment: CDR1 GTSNPN and CDR2 SVGIG (reference sequence). V lost 5 bases to trimming and J lost 0 bases; unmatched junction nucleotides: 2. The CDR3 has 13 amino acids.

The rearrangement joins TRBV12-5 to TRBJ1-1; a weak D match, TRBD1 (6 bases). The CDR3 is made up of 16 amino acids. Germline loops: CDR1 LGHNT, CDR2 FRNRAP. The ends were cut back, 1 base at V and 5 bases at J, with 17 bases in the middle. The CDR3 is CASGLDRHRAETEAFF. The CDR3, as DNA: TGTGCTAGTGGTTTGGACCGTCACAGGGCGGAAACTGAAGCTTTCTTT.